These 18 T cell receptor beta chains were sequenced from one sample in a study of T cells in Graves' hyperthyroidism and ophthalmopathy. Authors of the study amplified TCR beta CDR3 regions from RNA transcripts. The HTBI primer set served for first-round RT-PCR of the TCR CDR3. One entry per CDR3 protein results from TCRdb running MiXCR on the multiplex PCR reads. This sample has approximately 490,000 distinct CDR3 sequences, with about 20% found just once. The sequenced sample was blood. These receptors all come from a woman in her sixties or seventies with Graves' ophthalmopathy.

The chain carries TRBV5-1 and TRBJ2-5, with TRBD2 identical over 8 bases. Germline V lookup: CDR1 SGHRS, CDR2 YFSETQ. Trimming removed 3 bases from V and 10 bases from J; junction bases left unmatched: 5. The CDR3 runs 12 residues. Here the CDR3 reads CASSYIAGHQYF. The CDR3 DNA follows: TGCGCCAGCAGCTATATAGCGGGACACCAGTACTTC.

This clonotype was counted ten times or more. The rearrangement joins TRBV7-2 to TRBJ2-3; D is unresolved. Looked up from germline, CDR1 is SGHTA and CDR2 is FQGNSA. V dropped 7 bases and J dropped 5 bases, with 13 bases sitting between them. This CDR3 region has 13 residues. DNA of the CDR3: TGTGCCAGCACCCAACCCGCAGAAGATACGCAGTATTTT. Protein: CASTQPAEDTQYF.

This clonotype was seen at least ten times. This chain uses TRBV6-2 or TRBV6-3 with TRBJ2-1; the D is unclear. V shed 6 bases and J shed 9 bases, with 9 bases lying between them. Germline loops: CDR1 MNHEY, CDR2 SVGEGT. CDR3 length: 11 amino acids. The CDR3 loop is CASSHGGEQFF. CDR3 bases: TGTGCCAGCAGCCACGGCGGTGAGCAGTTCTTC.

The gene calls are TRBV5-1 and TRBJ1-1, with D possibly TRBD1 on 6 matching bases. Trimming cost V 4 bases and J 3 bases, with 10 bases left between them. CDR3 length: 13 residues. Germline loops: CDR1 SGHRS, CDR2 YFSETQ. The CDR3: CASSRNRDTEAFF. CDR3 coding DNA: TGCGCCAGCAGCCGGAACAGGGACACTGAAGCTTTCTTT. Full variable domain (remainder filled in from reference TRBV5-1 and TRBJ1-1): KAGVTQTPRYLIKTRGQQVTLSCSPISGHRSVSWYQQTPGQGLQFLFEYFSETQRNKGNFPGRFSGRQFSNSRSEMNVSTLELGDSALYLCASSRNRDTEAFFGQGTRLTVV.

J is TRBJ1-4 and V is TRBV5-1; D not resolved. The length of the CDR3 is 13 residues. V lost 4 bases and J lost 1, with 5 bases in between. CDR1 and CDR2 from the germline V gene are SGHRS and YFSETQ. The CDR3 sequence is CASSDGTNEKLFF. In nucleotides, the CDR3 is TGCGCCAGCAGCGATGGAACTAATGAAAAACTGTTTTTT. Based on the CDR3 plus reference TRBV5-1 and TRBJ1-4, the full variable domain is KAGVTQTPRYLIKTRGQQVTLSCSPISGHRSVSWYQQTPGQGLQFLFEYFSETQRNKGNFPGRFSGRQFSNSRSEMNVSTLELGDSALYLCASSDGTNEKLFFGSGTQLSVL.

This clonotype came up many times. This chain joins TRBV6-1 and TRBJ2-1, with D unclear. Trimming removed 7 bases from V and 0 bases from J, with 10 bases in between. This CDR3 is built from 14 residues. Germline-derived CDR1 and CDR2 are MNHNS and SASEGT. The CDR3 reads CASIPGRSYNEQFF. The CDR3 DNA sequence: TGTGCCAGCATTCCGGGTCGCTCCTACAATGAGCAGTTCTTC.

The chain carries TRBV7-2 and TRBJ1-1, with 9 bases fitting TRBD1. With V trimmed by 11 bases and J by 6 bases, 16 bases remained unmatched. Germline V CDR1 and CDR2: SGHTA, FQGNSA. This CDR3 comprises 15 residues. Here the CDR3 reads CAGGGQGSSIAEAFF. Written as DNA, the CDR3 is TGTGCCGGAGGGGGACAGGGAAGTTCTATAGCTGAAGCTTTCTTT.

The rearrangement links TRBV5-1 to TRBJ2-5; no firm D call. Per germline, CDR1 SGHRS and CDR2 YFSETQ. Trimming stripped 6 bases from V and 2 bases from J, with 8 bases between. This CDR3 comprises 12 residues. The CDR3 protein is CASTNLQETQYF. The CDR3 DNA is TGCGCCAGCACCAACTTGCAAGAGACCCAGTACTTC.

The chain carries TRBV14 and TRBJ2-5; 15 bases map to TRBD2. Germline CDR1 reads SGHDN; CDR2 reads FVKESK. Germline trimming cut 5 bases from V and 5 bases from J; bases unmatched to any gene: 9. The CDR3 is 17 amino acids. The CDR3 DNA reads as TGTGCCAGCAGCAGAGGACTAGCGGGAGGGCCGTGGGAGACCCAGTACTTC. Its translation is CASSRGLAGGPWETQYF. The variable domain in full, completed from reference TRBV14 and TRBJ2-5, reads EAGVTQFPSHSVIEKGQTVTLRCDPISGHDNLYWYRRVMGKEIKFLLHFVKESKQDESGMPNNRFLAERTGGTYSTLKVQPAELEDSGVYFCASSRGLAGGPWETQYFGPGTRLLVL.

The chain carries TRBV10-1 and TRBJ2-1, with 14 bases lining up with TRBD2. V lost 3 bases to trimming and J lost 5 bases; unmatched junction nucleotides: 12. The germline gives CDR1 WNHNN, CDR2 SYGVQD (reference sequence). There are 19 residues in the CDR3. The CDR3: CASSDHGLAGGRGDNEQFF. CDR3 DNA sequence: TGCGCCAGCAGTGACCACGGACTAGCGGGAGGACGAGGGGACAATGAGCAGTTCTTC.

A few counts support this clonotype. The chain uses TRBV5-5 and TRBJ2-1, with D uncertain. CDR1 is SGHKS and CDR2 is YYEKEE in the germline V gene (reference sequence). CDR3 length: 15 amino acids. V was cut by 0 bases and J by 3 bases, with 10 bases left in between. The CDR3: CASSLARAVYNEQFF. The DNA for the CDR3 is TGTGCCAGCAGCTTGGCCCGGGCAGTCTACAATGAGCAGTTCTTC.

V usage is TRBV7-9 and J usage is TRBJ1-2; D unresolved. V dropped 5 bases and J dropped 2 bases, with 12 bases sitting between them. This CDR3 has 14 amino acids. CDR1 is SEHNR, CDR2 FQNEAQ, per germline (reference sequence). The CDR3 DNA reads as TGTGCCAGCAGCCCCAATTATCTAAACTATGGCTACACCTTC. This gives the protein CASSPNYLNYGYTF.

The sample holds many counts of this clonotype. The chain joins TRBV27 to TRBJ1-1; D remains unclear. Trimming shortened V by 6 bases and J by 4 bases, and 12 bases separated the two germline ends. The CDR3 sequence is 13 residues long. Germline V gene data show CDR1 as MNHEY and CDR2 as SMNVEV (reference sequence). The CDR3, as DNA: TGTGCCAGCAGACATCCGGGATTCACTGAAGCTTTCTTT. It is translated as CASRHPGFTEAFF.

Remarks on this clonotype: One end of the junction fails to match germline, which may point to a read error. The J gene is TRBJ2-1, the V gene TRBV7-9, with TRBD2 matching over 12 bases. The germline V gene encodes CDR1 SEHNR and CDR2 FQNEAQ (reference sequence). The CDR3 is 16 amino acids. The CDR3 here is CASSPLTSGSNNEQIF. The DNA for the CDR3 is TGTGCCAGCAGCCCCCTGACTAGCGGGAGCAATAATGAGCAGATCTTC. Full variable domain (missing parts from reference TRBV7-9 and TRBJ2-1): DTGVSQNPRHKITKRGQNVTFRCDPISEHNRLYWYRQTLGQGPEFLTYFQNEAQLEKSRLLSDRFSAERPKGSFSTLEIQRTEQGDSAMYLCASSPLTSGSNNEQIFGPGTRLTVL.

The gene calls are TRBV7-2 and TRBJ1-5; D is possibly TRBD1 (6 bases). From germline, CDR1 is SGHTA and CDR2 FQGNSA. Trimming cost V 0 bases and J 10 bases, with 16 bases left between them. The CDR3 extends over 15 amino acids. This chain's CDR3 is CASSLAPGHGGPQHF. In DNA form, the CDR3 reads TGTGCCAGCAGCTTAGCTCCGGGACACGGGGGACCCCAGCATTTT.

This clonotype was picked up a small number of times. This chain uses TRBV7-2 with TRBJ1-5; no clear D gene. The V and J ends lost 3 bases and 7 bases respectively, with 10 bases between them. CDR3 length equals 13 residues. The germline CDR1 and CDR2 sequences are SGHTA and FQGNSA. CDR3 in DNA: TGTGCCAGCAGCTTTGGGGTTGGGCAGCCCCAGCATTTT. Protein sequence: CASSFGVGQPQHF.

The chain recombines TRBV6-2 or TRBV6-3 with TRBJ2-3; 12 bases are a match to TRBD2. CDR1 and CDR2 (germline): MNHEY, SVGEGT. This CDR3 spans 14 amino acids. The V segment lost 10 bases and the J segment 2 bases; nucleotides outside the gene matches: 4. The CDR3 DNA sequence: TGTGCCACCCTAGCGGGAGGGTTCACAGATACGCAGTATTTT. Its translation is CATLAGGFTDTQYF.

This clonotype was counted a few times. The chain uses TRBV6-2 or TRBV6-3 and TRBJ2-7, with D possibly being TRBD1 (5 bases). Germline CDR1 and CDR2: MNHEY and SVGEGT. Deletions cut 2 bases from V and 2 bases from J, with 13 bases between. The CDR3 runs to 15 residues. In nucleotides, the CDR3 is TGTGCCAGCAGTTACGAGGACACCTCGACCTACGAGCAGTACTTC. Protein sequence: CASSYEDTSTYEQYF.